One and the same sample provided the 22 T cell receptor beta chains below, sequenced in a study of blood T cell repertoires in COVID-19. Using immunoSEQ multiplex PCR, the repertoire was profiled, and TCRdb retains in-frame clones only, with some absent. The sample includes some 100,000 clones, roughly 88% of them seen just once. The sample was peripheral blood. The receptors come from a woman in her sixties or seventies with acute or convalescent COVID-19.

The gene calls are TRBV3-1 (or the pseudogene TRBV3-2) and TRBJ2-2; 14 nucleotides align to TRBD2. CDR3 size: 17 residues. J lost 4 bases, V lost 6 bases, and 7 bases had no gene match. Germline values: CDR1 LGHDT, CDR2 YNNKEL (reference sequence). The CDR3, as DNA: TGTGCCAGCAGTCGACTAGCGGGAGGGCGGAGCACCGGGGAGCTGTTTTTT. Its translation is CASSRLAGGRSTGELFF.

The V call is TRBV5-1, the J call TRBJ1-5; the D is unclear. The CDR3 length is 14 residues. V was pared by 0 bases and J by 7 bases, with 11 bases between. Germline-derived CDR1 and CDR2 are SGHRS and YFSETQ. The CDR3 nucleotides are TGCGCCAGCAGCTTGGGCGGGCTGGGGCAGCCCCAGCATTTT. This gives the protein CASSLGGLGQPQHF.

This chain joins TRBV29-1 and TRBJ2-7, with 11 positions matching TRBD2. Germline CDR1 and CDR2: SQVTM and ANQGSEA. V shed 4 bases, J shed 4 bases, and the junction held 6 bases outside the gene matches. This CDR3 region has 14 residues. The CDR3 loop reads CSVVWLAGGYEQYF. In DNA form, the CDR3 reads TGCAGCGTTGTTTGGCTAGCGGGAGGTTACGAGCAGTACTTC.

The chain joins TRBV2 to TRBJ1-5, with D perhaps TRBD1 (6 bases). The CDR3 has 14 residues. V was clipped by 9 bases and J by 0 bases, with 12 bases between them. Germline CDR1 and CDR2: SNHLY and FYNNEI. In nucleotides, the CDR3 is TGTGCCAGTCTCAGGGACAATAGCAATCAGCCCCAGCATTTT. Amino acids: CASLRDNSNQPQHF.

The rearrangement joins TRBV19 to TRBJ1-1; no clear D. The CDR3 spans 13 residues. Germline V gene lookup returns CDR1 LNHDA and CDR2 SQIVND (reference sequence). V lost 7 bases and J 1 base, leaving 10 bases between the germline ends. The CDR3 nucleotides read TGTGCCAGTACTCGGGTTTGGAACACTGAAGCTTTCTTT. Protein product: CASTRVWNTEAFF.

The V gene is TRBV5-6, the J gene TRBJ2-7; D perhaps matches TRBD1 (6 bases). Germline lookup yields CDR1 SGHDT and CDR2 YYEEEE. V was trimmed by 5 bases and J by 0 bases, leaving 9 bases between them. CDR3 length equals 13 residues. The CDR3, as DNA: TGTGCCAGCAGGGACAGTAGCTCCTACGAGCAGTACGTC. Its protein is CASRDSSSYEQYV.

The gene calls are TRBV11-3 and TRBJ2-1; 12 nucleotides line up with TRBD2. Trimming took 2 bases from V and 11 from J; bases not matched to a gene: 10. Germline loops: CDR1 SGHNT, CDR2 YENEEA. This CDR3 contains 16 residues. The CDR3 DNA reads TGTGCCAGCAGCTTACTAGCGGGAGGGTTGGGGGGCAAGCAGTTCTTC. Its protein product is CASSLLAGGLGGKQFF.

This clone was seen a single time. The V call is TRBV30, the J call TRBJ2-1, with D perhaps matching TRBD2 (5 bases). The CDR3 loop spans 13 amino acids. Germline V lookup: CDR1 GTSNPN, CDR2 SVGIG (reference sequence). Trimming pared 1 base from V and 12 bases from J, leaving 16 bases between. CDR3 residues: CAWSASAPGVQFF. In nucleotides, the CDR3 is TGTGCCTGGAGTGCGAGCGCGCCCGGGGTGCAGTTCTTC.

Here the CDR3 reads CASSGDRGGRQAPLHF. The CDR3 bases are TGCGCCAGCAGTGGGGACAGGGGAGGTCGTCAGGCACCCCTCCACTTT. The gene calls are TRBV10-2 and TRBJ1-6; 10 nucleotides line up with TRBD1. The junction had 11 bases not matched to a gene; V was cut back by 4 bases and J by 11 bases. The CDR3 loop spans 16 amino acids. Germline V gives CDR1 WSHSY, CDR2 SAAADI.

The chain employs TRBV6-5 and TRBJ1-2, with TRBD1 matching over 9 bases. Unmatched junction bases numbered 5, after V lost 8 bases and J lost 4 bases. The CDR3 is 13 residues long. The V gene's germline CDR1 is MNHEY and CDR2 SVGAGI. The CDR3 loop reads CASETGGIYGYTF. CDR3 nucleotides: TGTGCCAGCGAGACAGGGGGAATCTATGGCTACACCTTC.

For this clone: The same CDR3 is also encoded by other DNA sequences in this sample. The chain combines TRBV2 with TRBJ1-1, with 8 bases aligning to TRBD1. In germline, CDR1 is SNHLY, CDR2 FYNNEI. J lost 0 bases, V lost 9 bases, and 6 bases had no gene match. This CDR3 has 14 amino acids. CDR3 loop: CASTGGVMNTEAFF. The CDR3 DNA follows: TGTGCCAGTACAGGGGGAGTAATGAACACTGAAGCTTTCTTT.

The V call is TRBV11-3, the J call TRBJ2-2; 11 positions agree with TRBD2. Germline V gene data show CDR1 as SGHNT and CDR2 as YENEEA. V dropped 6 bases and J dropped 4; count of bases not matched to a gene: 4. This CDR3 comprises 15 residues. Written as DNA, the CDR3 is TGTGCCAGCAGTAGTAGCGGGAGGGCCACCGGGGAGCTGTTTTTT. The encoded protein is CASSSSGRATGELFF.

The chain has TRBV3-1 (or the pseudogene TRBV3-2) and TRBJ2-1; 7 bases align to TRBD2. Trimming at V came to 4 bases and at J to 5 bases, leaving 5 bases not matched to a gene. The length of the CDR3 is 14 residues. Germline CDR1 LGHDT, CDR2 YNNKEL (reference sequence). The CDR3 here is CASSPSGIHNEQFF. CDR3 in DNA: TGTGCCAGCAGCCCGAGCGGGATTCACAATGAGCAGTTCTTC.

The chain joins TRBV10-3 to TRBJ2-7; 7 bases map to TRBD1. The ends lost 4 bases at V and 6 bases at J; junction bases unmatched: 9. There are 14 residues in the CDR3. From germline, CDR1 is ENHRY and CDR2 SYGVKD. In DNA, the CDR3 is TGTGCCATCAGTGCGGGACAGAGCTATAGCGAGCAGTACGTC. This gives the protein CAISAGQSYSEQYV.

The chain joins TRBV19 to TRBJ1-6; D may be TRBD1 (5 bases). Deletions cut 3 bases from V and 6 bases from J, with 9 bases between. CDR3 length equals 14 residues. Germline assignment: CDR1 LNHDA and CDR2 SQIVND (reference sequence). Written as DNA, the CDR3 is TGTGCCAGTAGTATGGGGCGGCTTAATTCACCCCTCCACTTT. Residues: CASSMGRLNSPLHF.

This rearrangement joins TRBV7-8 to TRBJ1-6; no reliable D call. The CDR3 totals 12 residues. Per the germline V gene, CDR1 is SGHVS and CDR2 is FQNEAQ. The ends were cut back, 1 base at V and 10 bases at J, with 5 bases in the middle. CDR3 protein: CASSLEASPLHF. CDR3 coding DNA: TGTGCCAGCAGCTTAGAAGCATCACCCCTCCACTTT.

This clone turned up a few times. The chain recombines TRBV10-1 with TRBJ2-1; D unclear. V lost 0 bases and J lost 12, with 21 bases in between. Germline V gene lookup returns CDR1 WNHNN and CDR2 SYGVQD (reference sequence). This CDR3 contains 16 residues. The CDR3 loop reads CASSESWRVSGSGQFF. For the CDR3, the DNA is TGCGCCAGCAGTGAGTCATGGAGAGTTAGTGGATCGGGGCAGTTCTTC.

CDR3: CASSIITGGTGELFF. In DNA form, the CDR3 reads TGTGCCAGCAGCATTATCACAGGGGGCACCGGGGAGCTGTTTTTT. V and J are TRBV7-8 and TRBJ2-2, with TRBD1 matching 8 bases. CDR1 SGHVS and CDR2 FQNEAQ come from the germline V gene. The CDR3 loop spans 15 amino acids. Trimming took 5 bases from V and 4 from J; bases not matched to a gene: 6.

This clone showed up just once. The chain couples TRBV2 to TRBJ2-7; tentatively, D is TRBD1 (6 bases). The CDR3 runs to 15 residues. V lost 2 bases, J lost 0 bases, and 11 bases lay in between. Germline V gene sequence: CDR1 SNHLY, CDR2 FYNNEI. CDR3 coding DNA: TGTGCCAGCAGTGAATCGACAGGCCGCTCCTACGAGCAGTACGTC. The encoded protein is CASSESTGRSYEQYV.

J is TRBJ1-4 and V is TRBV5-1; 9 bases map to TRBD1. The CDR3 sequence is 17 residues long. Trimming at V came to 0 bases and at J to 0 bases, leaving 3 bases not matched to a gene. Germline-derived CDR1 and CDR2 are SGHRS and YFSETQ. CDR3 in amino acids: CASSLGTGVATNEKLFF. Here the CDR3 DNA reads TGCGCCAGCAGCTTGGGGACAGGGGTCGCAACTAATGAAAAACTGTTTTTT.

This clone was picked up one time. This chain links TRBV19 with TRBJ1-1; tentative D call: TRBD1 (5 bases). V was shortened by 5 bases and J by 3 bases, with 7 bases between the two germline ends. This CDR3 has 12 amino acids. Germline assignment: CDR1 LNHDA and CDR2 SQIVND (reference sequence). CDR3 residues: CASSLRDTEAFF. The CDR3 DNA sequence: TGTGCCAGTAGTCTCAGGGACACTGAAGCTTTCTTT.

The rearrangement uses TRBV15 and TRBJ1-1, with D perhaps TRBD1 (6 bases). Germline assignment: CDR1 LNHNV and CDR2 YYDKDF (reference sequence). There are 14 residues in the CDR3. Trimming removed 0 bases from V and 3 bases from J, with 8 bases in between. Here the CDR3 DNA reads TGTGCCACCAGCAGAGATTCAGGGGACACTGAAGCTTTCTTT. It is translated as CATSRDSGDTEAFF.